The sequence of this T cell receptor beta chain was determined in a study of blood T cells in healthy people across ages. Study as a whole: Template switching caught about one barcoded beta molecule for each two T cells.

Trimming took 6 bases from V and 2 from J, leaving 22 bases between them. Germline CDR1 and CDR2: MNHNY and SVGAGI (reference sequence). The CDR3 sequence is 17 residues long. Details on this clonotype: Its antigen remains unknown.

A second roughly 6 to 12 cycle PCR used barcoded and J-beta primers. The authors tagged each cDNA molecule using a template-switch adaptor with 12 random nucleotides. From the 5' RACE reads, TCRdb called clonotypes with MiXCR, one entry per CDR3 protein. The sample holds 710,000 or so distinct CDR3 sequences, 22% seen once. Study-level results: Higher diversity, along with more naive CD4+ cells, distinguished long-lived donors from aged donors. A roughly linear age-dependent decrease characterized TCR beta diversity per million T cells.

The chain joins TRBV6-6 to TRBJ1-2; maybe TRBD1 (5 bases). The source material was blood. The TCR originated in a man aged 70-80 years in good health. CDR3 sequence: CASSPTGTPVGNYGYTF. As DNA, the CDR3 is TGTGCCAGCAGCCCAACCGGGACCCCGGTTGGGAACTATGGCTACACCTTC.